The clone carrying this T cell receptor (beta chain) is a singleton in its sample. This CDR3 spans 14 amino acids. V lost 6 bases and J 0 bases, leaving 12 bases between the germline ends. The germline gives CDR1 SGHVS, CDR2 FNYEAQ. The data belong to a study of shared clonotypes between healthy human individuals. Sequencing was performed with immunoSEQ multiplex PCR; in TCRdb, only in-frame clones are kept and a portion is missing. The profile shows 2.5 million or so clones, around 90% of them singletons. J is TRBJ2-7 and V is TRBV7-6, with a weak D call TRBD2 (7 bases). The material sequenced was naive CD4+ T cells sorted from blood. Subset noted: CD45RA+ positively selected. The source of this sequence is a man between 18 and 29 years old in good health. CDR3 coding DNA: TGTGCCAGCAGGAAGGGGGGGAGCTCCTACGAGCAGTACTTC. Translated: CASRKGGSSYEQYF.